This T cell receptor beta chain was observed in a study of T cells in Graves' hyperthyroidism and ophthalmopathy. Authors of the study amplified TCR beta CDR3 regions from RNA transcripts. The study used the HTBI primer set for a first-round RT-PCR of the TCR CDR3. TCRdb reprocessed the multiplex PCR reads via MiXCR and lists one record per CDR3 protein. The sample has about 580,000 distinct CDR3 sequences, 14% seen once. V was pared by 7 bases and J by 8 bases, with 12 bases of the junction left unmatched. CDR3 size: 14 residues. Germline lookup yields CDR1 SQVTM and CDR2 ANQGSEA. V gene TRBV29-1 combines with J gene TRBJ1-3; 9 bases are shared with TRBD1. The sample consisted of blood. This sequence was found in a woman between 25 and 40 years old with Graves' hyperthyroidism that later progressed to Graves' ophthalmopathy. The CDR3 nucleotides read TGCAGCGCCACACACGGGACAGGGAGGGACACCATATATTTT. Protein: CSATHGTGRDTIYF.